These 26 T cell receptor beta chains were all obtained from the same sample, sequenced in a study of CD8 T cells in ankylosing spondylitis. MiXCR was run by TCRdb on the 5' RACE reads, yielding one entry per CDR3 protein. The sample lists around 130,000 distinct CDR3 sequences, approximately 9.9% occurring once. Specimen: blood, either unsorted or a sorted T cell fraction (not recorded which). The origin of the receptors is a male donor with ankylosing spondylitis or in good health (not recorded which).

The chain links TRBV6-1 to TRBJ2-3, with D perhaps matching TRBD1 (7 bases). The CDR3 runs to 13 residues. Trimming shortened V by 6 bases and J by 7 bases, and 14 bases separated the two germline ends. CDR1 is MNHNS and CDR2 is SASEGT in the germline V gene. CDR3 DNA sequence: TGTGCCAGCAGGGAGGGGACAGTCTATACGCAGTATTTT. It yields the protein CASREGTVYTQYF.

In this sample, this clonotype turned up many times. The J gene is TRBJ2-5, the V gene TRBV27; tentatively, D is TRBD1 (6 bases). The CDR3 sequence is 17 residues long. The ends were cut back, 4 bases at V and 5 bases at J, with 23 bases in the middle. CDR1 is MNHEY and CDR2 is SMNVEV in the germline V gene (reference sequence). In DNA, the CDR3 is TGTGCCAGCAGTTACCAAGGTTGGGGTGAGGGGGTCGAGACCCAGTACTTC. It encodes CASSYQGWGEGVETQYF.

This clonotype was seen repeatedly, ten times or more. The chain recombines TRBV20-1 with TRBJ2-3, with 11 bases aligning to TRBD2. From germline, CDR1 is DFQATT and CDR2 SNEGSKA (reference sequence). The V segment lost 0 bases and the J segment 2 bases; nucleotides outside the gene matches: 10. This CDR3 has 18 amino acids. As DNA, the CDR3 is TGCAGTGCTAGAGATCGGCTAGCGGGAGGATTAAACACAGATACGCAGTATTTT. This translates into CSARDRLAGGLNTDTQYF.

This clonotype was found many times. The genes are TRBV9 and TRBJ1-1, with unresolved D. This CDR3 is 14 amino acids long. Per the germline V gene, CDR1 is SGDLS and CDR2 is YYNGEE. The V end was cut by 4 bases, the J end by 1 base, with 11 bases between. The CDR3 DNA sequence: TGTGCCAGCAGCCCGACTTTCGGGAACACTGAAGCTTTCTTT. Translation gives CASSPTFGNTEAFF.

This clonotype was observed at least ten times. CDR3 region: CSARADLGINEQFF. The DNA for the CDR3 is TGCAGTGCTAGAGCGGACTTGGGCATAAATGAGCAGTTCTTC. The chain links TRBV20-1 to TRBJ2-1, with D tentatively TRBD2 (5 bases). V lost 1 base, J lost 7 bases, and 14 bases lay in between. This CDR3 is built from 14 residues. Germline CDR1 DFQATT, CDR2 SNEGSKA (reference sequence).

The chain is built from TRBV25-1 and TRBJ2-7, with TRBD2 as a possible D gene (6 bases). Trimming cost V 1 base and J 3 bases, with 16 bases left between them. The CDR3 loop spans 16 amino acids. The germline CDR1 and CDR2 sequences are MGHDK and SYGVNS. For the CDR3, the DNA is TGTGCCAGCAGTGAATTTGACGGGGGAGCCCTCTACGAGCAGTACTTC. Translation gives CASSEFDGGALYEQYF.

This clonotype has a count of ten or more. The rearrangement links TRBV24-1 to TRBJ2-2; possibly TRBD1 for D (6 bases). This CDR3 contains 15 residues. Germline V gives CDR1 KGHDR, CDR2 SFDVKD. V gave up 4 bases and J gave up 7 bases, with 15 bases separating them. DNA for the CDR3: TGTGCCACCAGTGACCCCCGGACAGTCGGCGGGGAGCTGTTTTTT. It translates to CATSDPRTVGGELFF.

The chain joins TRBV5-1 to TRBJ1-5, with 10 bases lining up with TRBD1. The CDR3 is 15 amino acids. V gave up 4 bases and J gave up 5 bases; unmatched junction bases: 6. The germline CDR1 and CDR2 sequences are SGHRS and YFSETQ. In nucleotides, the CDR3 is TGCGCCAGCAGCGGGGACAGGGGATTCGATCAGCCCCAGCATTTT. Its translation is CASSGDRGFDQPQHF.

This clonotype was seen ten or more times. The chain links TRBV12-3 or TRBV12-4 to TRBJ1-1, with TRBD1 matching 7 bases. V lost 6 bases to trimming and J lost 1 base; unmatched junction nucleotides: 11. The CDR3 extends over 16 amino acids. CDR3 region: CASSFNTGTANTEAFF. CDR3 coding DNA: TGTGCCAGCAGCTTTAACACCGGGACAGCGAACACTGAAGCTTTCTTT.

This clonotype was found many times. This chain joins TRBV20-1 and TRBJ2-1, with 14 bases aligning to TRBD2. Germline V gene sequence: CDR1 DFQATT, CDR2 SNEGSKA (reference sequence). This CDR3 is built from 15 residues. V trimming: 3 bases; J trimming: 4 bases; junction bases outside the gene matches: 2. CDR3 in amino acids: CSARGLAGVYNEQFF. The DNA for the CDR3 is TGCAGTGCTAGGGGACTAGCGGGAGTTTACAATGAGCAGTTCTTC.

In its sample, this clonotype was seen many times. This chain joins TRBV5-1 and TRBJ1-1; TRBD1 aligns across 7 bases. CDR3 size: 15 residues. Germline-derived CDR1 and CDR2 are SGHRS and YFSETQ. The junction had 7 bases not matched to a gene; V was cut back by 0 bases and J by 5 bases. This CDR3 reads CASSLEGRGRTEAFF. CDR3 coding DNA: TGCGCCAGCAGCTTGGAGGGCAGGGGGAGAACTGAAGCTTTCTTT.

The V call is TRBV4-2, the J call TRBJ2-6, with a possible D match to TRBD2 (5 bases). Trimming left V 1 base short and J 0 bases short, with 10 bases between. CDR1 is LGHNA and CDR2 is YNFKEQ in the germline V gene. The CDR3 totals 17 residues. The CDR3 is CASSQGAARSGANVLTF. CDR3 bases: TGTGCCAGCAGCCAAGGAGCGGCTCGCTCTGGGGCCAACGTCCTGACTTTC.

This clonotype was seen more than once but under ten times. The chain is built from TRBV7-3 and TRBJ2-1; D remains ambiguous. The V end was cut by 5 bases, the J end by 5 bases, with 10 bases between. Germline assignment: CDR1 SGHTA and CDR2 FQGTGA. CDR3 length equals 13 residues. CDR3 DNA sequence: TGTGCCAGCAGCGATTCCTACCACAATGAGCAGTTCTTC. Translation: CASSDSYHNEQFF.

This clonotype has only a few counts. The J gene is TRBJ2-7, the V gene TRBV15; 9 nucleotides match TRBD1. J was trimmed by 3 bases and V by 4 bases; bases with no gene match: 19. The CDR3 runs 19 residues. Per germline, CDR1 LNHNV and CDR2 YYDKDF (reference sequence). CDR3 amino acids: CATSTNKAGSGQGRYEQYF. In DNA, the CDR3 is TGTGCCACCAGCACCAACAAGGCCGGTTCGGGACAGGGTCGCTACGAGCAGTACTTC. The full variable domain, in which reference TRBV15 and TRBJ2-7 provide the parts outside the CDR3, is DAMVIQNPRYQVTQFGKPVTLSCSQTLNHNVMYWYQQKSSQAPKLLFHYYDKDFNNEADTPDNFQSRRPNTSFCFLDIRSPGLGDTAMYLCATSTNKAGSGQGRYEQYFGPGTRLTVT.

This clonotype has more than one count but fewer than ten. In DNA form, the CDR3 reads TGTGCCAGCAGCCGAGGGACGAGCTCCTACAATGAGCAGTTCTTC. It encodes CASSRGTSSYNEQFF. This rearrangement joins TRBV3-1 to TRBJ2-1; D could derive from TRBD1 or TRBD2 (5 bases each). V was shortened by 4 bases and J by 0 bases, with 10 bases between the two germline ends. This CDR3 is built from 15 residues. Germline V lookup: CDR1 LGHDT, CDR2 YNNKEL (reference sequence).

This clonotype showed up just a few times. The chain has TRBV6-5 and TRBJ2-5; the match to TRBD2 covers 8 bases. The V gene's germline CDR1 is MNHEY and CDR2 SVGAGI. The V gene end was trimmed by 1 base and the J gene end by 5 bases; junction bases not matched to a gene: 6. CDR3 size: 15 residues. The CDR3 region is CASSYFGRARETQYF. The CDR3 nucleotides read TGTGCCAGCAGTTACTTCGGGAGGGCCAGGGAGACCCAGTACTTC.

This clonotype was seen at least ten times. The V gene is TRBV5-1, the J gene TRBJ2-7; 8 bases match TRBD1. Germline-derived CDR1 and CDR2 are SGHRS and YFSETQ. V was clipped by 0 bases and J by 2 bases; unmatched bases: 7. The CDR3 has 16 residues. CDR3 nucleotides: TGCGCCAGCAGCTTGGGGTGGACAGGGAGACCCTACGAGCAGTACTTC. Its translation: CASSLGWTGRPYEQYF. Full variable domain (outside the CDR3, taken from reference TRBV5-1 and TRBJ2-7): KAGVTQTPRYLIKTRGQQVTLSCSPISGHRSVSWYQQTPGQGLQFLFEYFSETQRNKGNFPGRFSGRQFSNSRSEMNVSTLELGDSALYLCASSLGWTGRPYEQYFGPGTRLTVT.

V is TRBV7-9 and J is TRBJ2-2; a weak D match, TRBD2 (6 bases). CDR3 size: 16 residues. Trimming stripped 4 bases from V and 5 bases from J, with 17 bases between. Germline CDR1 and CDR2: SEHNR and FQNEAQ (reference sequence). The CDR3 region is CASSSQVGGWTGELFF. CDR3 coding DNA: TGTGCCAGCAGCTCCCAGGTGGGAGGTTGGACCGGGGAGCTGTTTTTT.

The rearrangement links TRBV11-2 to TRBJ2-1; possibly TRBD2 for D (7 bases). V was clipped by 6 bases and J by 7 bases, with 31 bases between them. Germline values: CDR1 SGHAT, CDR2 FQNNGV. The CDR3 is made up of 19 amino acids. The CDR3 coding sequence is TGTGCCAGCAGGCCTTCGGCGGGGATTTGGGGAGGGGGTGGGAATGAGCAGTTCTTC. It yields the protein CASRPSAGIWGGGGNEQFF. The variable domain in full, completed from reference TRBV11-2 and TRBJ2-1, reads EAGVAQSPRYKIIEKRQSVAFWCNPISGHATLYWYQQILGQGPKLLIQFQNNGVVDDSQLPKDRFSAERLKGVDSTLKIQPAKLEDSAVYLCASRPSAGIWGGGGNEQFFGPGTRLTVL.

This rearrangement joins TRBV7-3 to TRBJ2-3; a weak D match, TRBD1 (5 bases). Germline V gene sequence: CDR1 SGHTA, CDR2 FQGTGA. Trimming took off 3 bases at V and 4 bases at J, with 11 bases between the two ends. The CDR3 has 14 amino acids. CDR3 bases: TGTGCCAGCAGCTTGGGTTTAGGGGCAGATACGCAGTATTTT. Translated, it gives CASSLGLGADTQYF.

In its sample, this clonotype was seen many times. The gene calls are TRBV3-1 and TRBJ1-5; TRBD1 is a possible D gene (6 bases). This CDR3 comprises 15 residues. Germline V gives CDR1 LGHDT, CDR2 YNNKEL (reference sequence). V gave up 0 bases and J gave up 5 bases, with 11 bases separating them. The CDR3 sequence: CASSQDQDSYQPQHF. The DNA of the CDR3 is TGTGCCAGCAGCCAAGATCAGGACAGTTATCAGCCCCAGCATTTT.

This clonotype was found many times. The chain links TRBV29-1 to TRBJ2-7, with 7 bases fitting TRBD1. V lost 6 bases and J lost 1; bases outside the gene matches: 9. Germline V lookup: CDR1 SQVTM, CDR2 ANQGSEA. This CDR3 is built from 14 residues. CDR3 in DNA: TGCAGCGTGCGGGCAGGGGGACAATCCTACGAGCAGTACTTC. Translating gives CSVRAGGQSYEQYF.

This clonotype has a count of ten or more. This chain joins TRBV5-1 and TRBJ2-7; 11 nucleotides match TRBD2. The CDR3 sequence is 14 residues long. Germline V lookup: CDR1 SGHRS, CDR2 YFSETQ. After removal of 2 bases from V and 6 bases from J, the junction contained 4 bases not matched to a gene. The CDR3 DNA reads TGCGCCAGCAGCTTTAGCGGGAGGGCCTTCGAGCAGTACTTC. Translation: CASSFSGRAFEQYF.

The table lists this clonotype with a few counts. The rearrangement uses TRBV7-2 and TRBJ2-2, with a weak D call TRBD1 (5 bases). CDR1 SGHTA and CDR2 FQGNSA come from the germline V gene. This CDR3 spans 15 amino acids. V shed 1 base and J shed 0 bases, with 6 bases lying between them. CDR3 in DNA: TGTGCCAGCAGCTTAGACAGGCCGAACACCGGGGAGCTGTTTTTT. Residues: CASSLDRPNTGELFF.

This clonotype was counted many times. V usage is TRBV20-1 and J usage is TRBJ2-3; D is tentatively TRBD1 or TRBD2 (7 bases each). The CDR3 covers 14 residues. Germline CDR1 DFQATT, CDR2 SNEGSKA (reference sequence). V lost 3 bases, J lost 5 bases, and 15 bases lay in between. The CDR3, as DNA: TGCAGTGCTAGTCTGGGAGGGGGCAGAGATACGCAGTATTTT. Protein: CSASLGGGRDTQYF.

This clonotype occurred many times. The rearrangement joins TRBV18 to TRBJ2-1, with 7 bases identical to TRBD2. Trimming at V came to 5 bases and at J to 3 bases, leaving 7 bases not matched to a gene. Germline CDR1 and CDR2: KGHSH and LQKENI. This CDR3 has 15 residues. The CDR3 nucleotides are TGTGCCAGCTCATCTTCCAGCGGGAACTACAATGAGCAGTTCTTC. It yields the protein CASSSSSGNYNEQFF.